This entry describes one T cell receptor beta chain. As yet, its antigen is unknown. CDR3 and TCR beta VDJ profiling relied on genomic DNA as the template. TCRdb called the reads again in MiXCR, with one record for every CDR3 protein. The sample contains under 40,000 distinct CDR3 sequences, around 82% of which appear only once. The data derive from a study of CD8+CD57+ T cells in acquired aplastic anemia. Study context: The DNA of sorted CD4+ and CD8+ cells averaged roughly 3.2 ug. As sequenced from healthy donors, CD4+ cells averaged about 10.8 million reads. Study outcomes and limitations: Comparison of patients with controls identified around 30 shared CD8+ CDR3 sequences. Patient and control CD8+ Simpson's diversity was not significantly different.

The CDR3 sequence is 13 residues long. J was trimmed by 1 base and V by 3 bases; bases with no gene match: 2. Germline CDR1 is DFQATT and CDR2 is SNEGSKA (reference sequence). This clonotype was obtained from a human donor in good health, serving as a control. The sample taken for sequencing was sorted CD4+, CD8+, or CD8+CD57+ T cells (not recorded which) from PBMCs. The chain combines TRBV20-1 with TRBJ2-7, with TRBD2 identical over 8 bases. The CDR3 loop is CSASGRESYEQYF. DNA for the CDR3: TGCAGTGCTAGCGGGAGGGAGTCCTACGAGCAGTACTTC.